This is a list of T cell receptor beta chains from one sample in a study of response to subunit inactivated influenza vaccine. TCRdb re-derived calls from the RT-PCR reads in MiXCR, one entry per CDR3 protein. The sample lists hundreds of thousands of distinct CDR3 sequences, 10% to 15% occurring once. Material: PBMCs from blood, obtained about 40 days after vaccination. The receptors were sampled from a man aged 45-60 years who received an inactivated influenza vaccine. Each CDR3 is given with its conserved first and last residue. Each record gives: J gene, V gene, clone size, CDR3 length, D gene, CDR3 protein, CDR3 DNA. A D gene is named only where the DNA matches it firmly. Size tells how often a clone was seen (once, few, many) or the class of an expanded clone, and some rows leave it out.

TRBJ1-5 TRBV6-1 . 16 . CASTGPRARSNQPQHF TGTGCCAGCACAGGACCTAGGGCGCGGAGCAATCAGCCCCAGCATTTT
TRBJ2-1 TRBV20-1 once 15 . CSAASGSATYNEQFF TGCAGTGCTGCCTCAGGGTCTGCTACCTACAATGAGCAGTTCTTC
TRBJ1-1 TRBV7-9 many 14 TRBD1 CASSYGQGATEAFF TGTGCCAGCAGCTACGGACAGGGGGCCACTGAAGCTTTCTTT
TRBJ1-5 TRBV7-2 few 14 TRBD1 CASSLLGQGQPQHF TGTGCCAGCAGCTTATTGGGACAGGGTCAGCCCCAGCATTTT
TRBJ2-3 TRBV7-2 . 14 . CASSPWGGTDTQYF TGTGCCAGCAGCCCGTGGGGTGGCACAGATACGCAGTATTTT
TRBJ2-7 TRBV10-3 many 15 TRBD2 CAISESGLGSYEQYF TGTGCCATCAGTGAGTCGGGACTAGGCTCCTACGAGCAGTACTTC
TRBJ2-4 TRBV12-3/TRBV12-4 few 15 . CASSLRGSGKNIQYF TGTGCCAGCAGTTTAAGGGGGTCGGGCAAAAACATTCAGTACTTC
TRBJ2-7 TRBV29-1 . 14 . CSVEDQGRSYEQYF TGCAGCGTTGAAGATCAAGGCCGATCCTACGAGCAGTACTTC
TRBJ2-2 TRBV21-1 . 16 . CASSNPRRGGTGELFF TGTGCCAGCAGCAATCCCCGCCGGGGGGGAACCGGGGAGCTGTTTTTT
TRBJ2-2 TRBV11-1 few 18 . CASSWTGPLTLNTGELFF TGTGCCAGCAGCTGGACCGGGCCACTAACCTTGAACACCGGGGAGCTGTTTTTT
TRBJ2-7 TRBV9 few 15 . CASSASSNGAYEQYF TGTGCCAGCAGCGCATCTAGTAATGGTGCCTACGAGCAGTACTTC
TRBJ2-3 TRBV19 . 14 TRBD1 CASSTGQGLNTQYF TGTGCCAGTAGTACGGGACAGGGACTGAATACGCAGTATTTT
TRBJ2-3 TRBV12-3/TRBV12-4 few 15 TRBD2 CASSPPGLAADTQYF TGTGCCAGCAGTCCCCCGGGACTAGCCGCAGATACGCAGTATTTT
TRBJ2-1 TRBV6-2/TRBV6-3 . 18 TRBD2 CASSLLAGNQNPYNEQFF TGTGCCAGCAGTCTGTTAGCGGGCAACCAAAACCCCTACAATGAGCAGTTCTTC
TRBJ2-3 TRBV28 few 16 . CASSFAGLSRTDTQYF TGTGCCAGCAGTTTCGCTGGCCTTTCCCGCACAGATACGCAGTATTTT
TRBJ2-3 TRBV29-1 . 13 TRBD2 CGHSGGGTDTQYF TGCGGCCATAGCGGGGGGGGCACAGATACGCAGTATTTT
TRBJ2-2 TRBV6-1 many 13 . CASLRYPGGELFF TGTGCCAGCCTTCGGTACCCAGGAGGGGAGCTGTTTTTT
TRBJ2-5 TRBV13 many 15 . CASSLENRAGETQYF TGTGCCAGCAGCTTAGAGAACAGGGCGGGGGAGACCCAGTACTTC
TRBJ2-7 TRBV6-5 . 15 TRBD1 CASSYSPGQSYEQYF TGTGCCAGCAGTTACTCGCCGGGACAGAGCTACGAGCAGTACTTC
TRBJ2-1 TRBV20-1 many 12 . CSARGRDHEQFF TGCAGTGCTAGGGGCAGGGACCATGAGCAGTTCTTC
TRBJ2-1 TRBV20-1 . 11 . CSARLGYEQFF TGCAGTGCTAGACTAGGCTATGAGCAGTTCTTC
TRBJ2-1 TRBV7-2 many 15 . CASSLAGSLGNEQFF TGCGCCAGCAGCTTAGCAGGGAGTTTAGGCAATGAGCAGTTCTTC
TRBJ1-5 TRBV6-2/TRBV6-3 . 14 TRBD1 CASRRTGANQPQHF TGTGCCAGCAGAAGGACAGGGGCTAATCAGCCCCAGCATTTT
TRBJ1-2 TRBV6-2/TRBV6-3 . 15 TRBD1 CASRPTPAGGYGYTF TGTGCCAGCAGACCAACTCCGGCAGGGGGCTATGGCTACACCTTC
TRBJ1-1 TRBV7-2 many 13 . CASSSQMNTEAFF TGTGCCAGCAGCTCACAGATGAACACTGAAGCTTTCTTT
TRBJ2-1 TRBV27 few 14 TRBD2 CATAWTSEYNEQFF TGTGCCACCGCATGGACTAGCGAATACAATGAGCAGTTCTTC
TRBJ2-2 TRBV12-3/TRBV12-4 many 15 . CASSLGLGNTGELFF TGTGCCAGCAGTTTAGGCCTAGGGAACACCGGGGAGCTGTTTTTT
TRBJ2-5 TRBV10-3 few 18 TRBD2 CAISESSLRAGGFETQYF TGTGCCATCAGTGAGTCGTCTTTGCGTGCGGGAGGGTTTGAGACCCAGTACTTC
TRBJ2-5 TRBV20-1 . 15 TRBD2 CSAKGTSGRLETQYF TGCAGTGCCAAAGGGACTAGCGGGAGGTTAGAGACCCAGTACTTC
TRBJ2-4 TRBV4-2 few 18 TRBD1 CASSPGQGVFLAKNIQYF TGTGCCAGCAGCCCGGGACAGGGGGTTTTTCTAGCCAAAAACATTCAGTACTTC
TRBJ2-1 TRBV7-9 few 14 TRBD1 CASSDRGQVNEQFF TGTGCCAGCAGCGATAGGGGGCAGGTCAATGAGCAGTTCTTC
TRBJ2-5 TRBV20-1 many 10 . CSAFRETQYF TGCAGTGCTTTTAGAGAGACCCAGTACTTC
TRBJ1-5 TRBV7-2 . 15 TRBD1 CASSPGTGVFQPQHF TGTGCCAGCAGCCCCGGGACAGGGGTTTTCCAGCCCCAGCATTTT
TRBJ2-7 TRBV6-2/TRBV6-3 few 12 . CASSLSNSEQYF TGTGCCAGCAGTTTGTCCAATTCCGAGCAGTACTTC
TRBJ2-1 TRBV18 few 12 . CASSPDGQGQFF TGTGCCAGCTCACCGGACGGGCAAGGCCAGTTCTTC
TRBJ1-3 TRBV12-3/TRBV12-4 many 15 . CASSWAGSSGNTIYF TGTGCCAGCAGTTGGGCGGGAAGCTCTGGAAACACCATATATTTT
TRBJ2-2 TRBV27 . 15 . CASSSRQPNTGELFF TGTGCCAGCAGTTCTAGACAGCCGAACACCGGGGAGCTGTTTTTT
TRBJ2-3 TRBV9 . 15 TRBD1 CASSLRQGAKDTQYF TGTGCCAGCAGCCTACGACAGGGGGCGAAAGATACGCAGTATTTT
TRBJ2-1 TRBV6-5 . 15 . CASSYGGATYNEQFF TGTGCCAGCAGTTATGGGGGGGCCACATACAATGAGCAGTTCTTC
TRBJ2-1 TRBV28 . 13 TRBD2 CASRPAGAYEQFF TGTGCCAGCAGACCAGCGGGAGCTTATGAGCAGTTCTTC
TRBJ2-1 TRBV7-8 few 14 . CASSLNRELSEQFF TGTGCCAGCAGTTTAAACAGGGAGCTGAGTGAGCAGTTCTTC
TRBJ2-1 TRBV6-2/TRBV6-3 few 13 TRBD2 CARKLAGVNEQFF TGTGCCAGGAAACTAGCGGGAGTCAATGAGCAGTTCTTC
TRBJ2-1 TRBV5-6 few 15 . CASSLFLVQYNEQFF TGTGCCAGCAGCTTGTTCTTGGTACAATACAATGAGCAGTTCTTC
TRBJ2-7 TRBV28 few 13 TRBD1 CASRRTGPSEQYF TGTGCCAGCAGACGGACAGGGCCCAGCGAGCAGTACTTC
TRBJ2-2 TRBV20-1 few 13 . CSAQTVNTGELFF TGCAGTGCACAGACGGTGAACACCGGGGAGCTGTTTTTT
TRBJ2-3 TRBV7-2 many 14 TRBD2 CASSASGGTDTQYF TGTGCCAGCAGCGCCAGCGGGGGAACAGATACGCAGTATTTT
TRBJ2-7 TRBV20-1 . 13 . CSAHQSNSYEQYF TGCAGTGCCCACCAGAGTAATAGCTACGAGCAGTACTTC
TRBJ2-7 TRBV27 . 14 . CASSLRLSGYEQYF TGTGCCAGCAGTTTACGGCTAAGCGGGTACGAGCAGTACTTC
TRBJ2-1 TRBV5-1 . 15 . CASSSGSPPSGEQFF TGCGCCAGCAGCTCCGGGAGTCCCCCGTCAGGTGAGCAGTTCTTC
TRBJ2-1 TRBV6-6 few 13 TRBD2 CASQGGGAYEQFF TGTGCCAGCCAAGGCGGGGGGGCCTATGAGCAGTTCTTC
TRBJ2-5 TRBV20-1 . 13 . CSAPPRQRETQYF TGCAGTGCTCCCCCCCGGCAACGGGAGACCCAGTACTTC
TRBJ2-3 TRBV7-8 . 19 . CASSLRRGFGREGADTQYF TGTGCCAGCAGCTTACGGAGGGGCTTCGGACGTGAGGGGGCAGATACGCAGTATTTT
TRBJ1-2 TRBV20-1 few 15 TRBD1 CSAAPGQGGNYGYTF TGCAGTGCTGCTCCGGGACAGGGGGGGAACTATGGCTACACCTTC
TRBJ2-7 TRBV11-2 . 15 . CASSLEVGRGYEQYF TGTGCCAGCAGCTTAGAAGTGGGCAGGGGCTACGAGCAGTACTTC
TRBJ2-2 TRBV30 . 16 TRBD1 CAWRVMGRGPPGELFF TGTGCCTGGAGGGTTATGGGCAGGGGGCCCCCCGGGGAGCTGTTTTTT
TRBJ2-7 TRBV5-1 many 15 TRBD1 CASSSGTGVSYEQYF TGCGCCAGCAGCTCCGGGACAGGGGTCTCCTACGAGCAGTACTTC
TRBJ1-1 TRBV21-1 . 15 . CACSKARGRLSEAFF TGTGCCTGCAGCAAAGCGCGGGGGAGGCTCAGTGAAGCTTTCTTT